This T cell receptor beta chain stems from a study of lymphopenia after photon versus proton radiotherapy. CDR3 length: 20 residues. V was pared by 4 bases and J by 1 base, with 26 bases between. Germline loops: CDR1 MGHRA, CDR2 YSYEKL. Assay: immunoSEQ multiplex PCR; the TCRdb copy retains only in-frame clones and omits some. The sample has fewer than 20,000 clones, approximately 91% seen once. The receptor was isolated from a man between 65 and 85 years old with pancreatic cancer. The chain has TRBV4-1 and TRBJ1-3, with TRBD1 as a possible D gene (5 bases). The material sequenced was peripheral blood, taken from a patient treated with proton-based radiotherapy. The CDR3 DNA follows: TGCGCCAGCAGCCCAAGAACGGGACCCACTTCACTTCGATCTGGAAACACCATATATTTT. Translation gives CASSPRTGPTSLRSGNTIYF.